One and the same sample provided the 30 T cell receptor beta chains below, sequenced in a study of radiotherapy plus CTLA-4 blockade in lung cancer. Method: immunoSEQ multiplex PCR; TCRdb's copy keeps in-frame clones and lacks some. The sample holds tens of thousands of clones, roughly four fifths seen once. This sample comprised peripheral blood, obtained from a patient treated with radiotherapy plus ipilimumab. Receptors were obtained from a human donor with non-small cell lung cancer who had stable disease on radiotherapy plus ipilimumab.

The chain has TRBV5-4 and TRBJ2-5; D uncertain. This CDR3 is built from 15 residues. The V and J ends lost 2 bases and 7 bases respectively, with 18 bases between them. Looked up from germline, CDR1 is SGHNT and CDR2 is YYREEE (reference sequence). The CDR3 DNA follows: TGTGCCAGCAGCTTAGTAGATCGCGAAGTGGGGACCCAGTACTTC. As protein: CASSLVDREVGTQYF.

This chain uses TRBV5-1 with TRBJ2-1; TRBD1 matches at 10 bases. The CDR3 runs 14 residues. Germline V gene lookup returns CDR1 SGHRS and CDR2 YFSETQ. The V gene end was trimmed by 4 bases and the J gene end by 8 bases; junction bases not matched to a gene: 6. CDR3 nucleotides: TGCGCCAGCAGCCTGGGACAGGGGCTGGATGAGCAGTTCTTC. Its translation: CASSLGQGLDEQFF.

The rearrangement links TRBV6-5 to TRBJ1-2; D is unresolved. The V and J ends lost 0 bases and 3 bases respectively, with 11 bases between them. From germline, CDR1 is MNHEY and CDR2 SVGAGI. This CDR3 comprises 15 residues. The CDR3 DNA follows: TGTGCCAGCAGTTACTCGGTCCAGCAAGACTATGGCTACACCTTC. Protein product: CASSYSVQQDYGYTF.

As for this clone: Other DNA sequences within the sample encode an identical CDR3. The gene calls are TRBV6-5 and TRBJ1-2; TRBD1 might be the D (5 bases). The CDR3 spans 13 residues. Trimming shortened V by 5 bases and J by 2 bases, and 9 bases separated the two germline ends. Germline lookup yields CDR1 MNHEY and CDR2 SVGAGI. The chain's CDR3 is CASSRGRNYGYTF. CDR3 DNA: TGTGCCAGCAGTCGGGGACGGAACTATGGCTACACCTTC.

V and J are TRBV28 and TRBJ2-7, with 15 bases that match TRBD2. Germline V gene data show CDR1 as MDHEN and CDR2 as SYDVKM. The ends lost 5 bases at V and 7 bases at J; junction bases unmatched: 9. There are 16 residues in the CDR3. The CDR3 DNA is TGTGCCAGCAGTCGGACTAGCGGGAGGGGGGTGGTTGAGCAGTACTTC. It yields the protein CASSRTSGRGVVEQYF.

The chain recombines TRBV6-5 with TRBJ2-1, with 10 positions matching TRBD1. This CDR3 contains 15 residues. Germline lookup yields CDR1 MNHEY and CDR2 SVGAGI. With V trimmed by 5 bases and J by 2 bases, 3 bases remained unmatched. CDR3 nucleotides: TGTGCCAGCAGTCTTGGGACAGGGGCCTACAATGAGCAGTTCTTC. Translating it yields CASSLGTGAYNEQFF.

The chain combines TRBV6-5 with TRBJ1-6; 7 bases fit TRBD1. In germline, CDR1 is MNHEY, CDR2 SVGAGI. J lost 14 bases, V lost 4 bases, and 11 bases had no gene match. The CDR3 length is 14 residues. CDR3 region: CASSSRRQGSSLHF. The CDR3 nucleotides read TGTGCCAGCAGTTCCCGTAGACAGGGAAGTTCCCTCCACTTT.

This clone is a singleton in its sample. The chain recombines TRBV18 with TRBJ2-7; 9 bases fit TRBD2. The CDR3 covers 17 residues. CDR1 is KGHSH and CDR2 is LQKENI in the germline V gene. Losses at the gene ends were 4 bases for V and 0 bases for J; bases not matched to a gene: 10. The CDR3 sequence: CASSLKLAGQHSYEQYF. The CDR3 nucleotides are TGTGCCAGCTCACTCAAGCTAGCGGGACAGCACTCCTACGAGCAGTACTTC.

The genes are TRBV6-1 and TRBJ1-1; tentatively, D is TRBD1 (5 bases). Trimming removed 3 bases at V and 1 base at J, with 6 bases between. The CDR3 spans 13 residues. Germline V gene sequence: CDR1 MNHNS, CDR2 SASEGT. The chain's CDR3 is CASSDRENTEAFF. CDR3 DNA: TGTGCCAGCAGTGACAGGGAGAACACTGAAGCTTTCTTT.

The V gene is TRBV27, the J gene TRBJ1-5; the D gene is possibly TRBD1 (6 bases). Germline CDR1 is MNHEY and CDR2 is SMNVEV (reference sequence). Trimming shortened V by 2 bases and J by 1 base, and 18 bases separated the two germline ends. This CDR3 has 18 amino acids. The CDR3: CASSLRQDRSGSNQPQHF. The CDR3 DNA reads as TGTGCCAGCAGTTTAAGACAGGACCGATCGGGAAGCAATCAGCCCCAGCATTTT.

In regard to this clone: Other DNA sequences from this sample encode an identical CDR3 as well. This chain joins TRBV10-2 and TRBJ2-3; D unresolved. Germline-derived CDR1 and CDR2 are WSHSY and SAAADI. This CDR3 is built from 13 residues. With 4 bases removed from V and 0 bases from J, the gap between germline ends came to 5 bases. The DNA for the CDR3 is TGCGCCAGCAGTGTGACCAGCACAGATACGCAGTATTTT. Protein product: CASSVTSTDTQYF.

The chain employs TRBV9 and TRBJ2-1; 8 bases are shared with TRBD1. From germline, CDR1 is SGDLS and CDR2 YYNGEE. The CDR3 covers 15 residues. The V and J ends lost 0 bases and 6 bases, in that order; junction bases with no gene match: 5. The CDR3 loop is CASSVEGQGLNEQFF. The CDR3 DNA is TGTGCCAGCAGCGTAGAAGGACAGGGCCTCAATGAGCAGTTCTTC.

The CDR3 region is CASSQDWGGGVPYEQYF. CDR3 nucleotide sequence: TGCGCCAGCAGCCAAGATTGGGGAGGCGGGGTGCCCTACGAGCAGTACTTC. V gene TRBV4-1 combines with J gene TRBJ2-5, with D tentatively TRBD2 (6 bases). The better agreement between TRBJ2-7 and the DNA end casts doubt on the J call. CDR3 size: 17 residues. Germline V gene data show CDR1 as MGHRA and CDR2 as YSYEKL.

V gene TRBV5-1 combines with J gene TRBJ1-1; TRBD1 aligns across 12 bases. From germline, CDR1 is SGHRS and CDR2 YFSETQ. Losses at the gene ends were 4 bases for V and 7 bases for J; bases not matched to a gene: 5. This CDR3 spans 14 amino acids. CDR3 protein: CASSPGTGGLEAFF. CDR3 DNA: TGCGCCAGCAGCCCAGGGACAGGGGGCCTTGAAGCTTTCTTT.

The CDR3 DNA is TGCAGCGTTGATTCGGGAAACACCGGGGAGCTGTTTTTT. It encodes CSVDSGNTGELFF. This chain connects TRBV29-1 to TRBJ2-2; D might be TRBD2 (5 bases). Trimming removed 3 bases at V and 2 bases at J, with 7 bases between. The length of the CDR3 is 13 residues. Germline-derived CDR1 and CDR2 are SQVTM and ANQGSEA.

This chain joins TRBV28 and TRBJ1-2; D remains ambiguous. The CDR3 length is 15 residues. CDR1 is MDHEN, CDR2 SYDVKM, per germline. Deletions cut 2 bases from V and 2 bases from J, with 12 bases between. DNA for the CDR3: TGTGCCAGCAGTTTAGCGGGGATAGGGAACTATGGCTACACCTTC. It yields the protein CASSLAGIGNYGYTF.

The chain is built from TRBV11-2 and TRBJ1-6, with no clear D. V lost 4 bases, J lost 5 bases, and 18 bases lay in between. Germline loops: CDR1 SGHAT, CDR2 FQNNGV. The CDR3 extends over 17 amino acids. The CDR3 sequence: CASSSGQLPRNNSPLHF. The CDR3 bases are TGTGCCAGCAGCTCGGGTCAGCTACCAAGGAATAATTCACCCCTCCACTTT.

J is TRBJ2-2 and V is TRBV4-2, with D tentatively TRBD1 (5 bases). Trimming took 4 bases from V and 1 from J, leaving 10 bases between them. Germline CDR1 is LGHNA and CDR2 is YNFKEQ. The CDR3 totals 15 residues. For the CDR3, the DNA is TGTGCCAGCAGCCCACGGCAGGGGAACACCGGGGAGCTGTTTTTT. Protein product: CASSPRQGNTGELFF.

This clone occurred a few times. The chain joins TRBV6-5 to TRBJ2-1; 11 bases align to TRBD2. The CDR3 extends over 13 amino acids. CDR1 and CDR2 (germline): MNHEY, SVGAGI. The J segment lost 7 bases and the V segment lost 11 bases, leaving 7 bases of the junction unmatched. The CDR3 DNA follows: TGTGCCGCCGGACTAGCGGGTTGGAATGAGCAGTTCTTC. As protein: CAAGLAGWNEQFF.

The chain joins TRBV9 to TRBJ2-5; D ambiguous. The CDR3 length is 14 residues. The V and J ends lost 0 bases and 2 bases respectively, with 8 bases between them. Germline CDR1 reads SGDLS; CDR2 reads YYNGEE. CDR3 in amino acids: CASSVGHKQETQYF. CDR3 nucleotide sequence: TGTGCCAGCAGCGTAGGTCATAAGCAAGAGACCCAGTACTTC.

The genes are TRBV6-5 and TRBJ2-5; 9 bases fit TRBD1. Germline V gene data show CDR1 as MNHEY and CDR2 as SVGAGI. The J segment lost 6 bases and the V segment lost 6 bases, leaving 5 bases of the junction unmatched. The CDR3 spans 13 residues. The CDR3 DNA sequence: TGTGCCAGCAGGGAACAGGGGGCGAAGACCCAGTACTTC. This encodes CASREQGAKTQYF.

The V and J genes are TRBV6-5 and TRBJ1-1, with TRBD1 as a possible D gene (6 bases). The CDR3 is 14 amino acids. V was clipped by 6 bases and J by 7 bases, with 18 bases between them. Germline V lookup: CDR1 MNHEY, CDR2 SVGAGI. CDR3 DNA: TGTGCCAGCAGGGAGACTAGGACAGCGCGTGAAGCTTTCTTT. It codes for CASRETRTAREAFF.

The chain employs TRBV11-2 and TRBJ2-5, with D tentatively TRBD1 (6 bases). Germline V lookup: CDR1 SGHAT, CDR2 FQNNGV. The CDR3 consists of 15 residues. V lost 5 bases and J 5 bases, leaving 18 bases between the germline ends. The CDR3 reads CASSPGTHDGETQYF. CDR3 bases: TGTGCCAGCAGCCCCGGGACACATGATGGGGAGACCCAGTACTTC.

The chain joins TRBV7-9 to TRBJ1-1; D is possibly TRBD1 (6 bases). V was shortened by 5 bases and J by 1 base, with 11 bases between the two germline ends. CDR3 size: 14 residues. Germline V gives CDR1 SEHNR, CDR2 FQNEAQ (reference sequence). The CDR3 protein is CASSPGAQNTEAFF. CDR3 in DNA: TGTGCCAGCAGCCCGGGGGCCCAGAACACTGAAGCTTTCTTT.

CDR3 sequence: CATSRQGTWQYF. DNA for the CDR3: TGTGCCACCAGCAGGCAGGGGACGTGGCAGTACTTC. This chain joins TRBV15 and TRBJ2-7, with TRBD1 as a possible D gene (6 bases). CDR1 is LNHNV, CDR2 YYDKDF, per germline (reference sequence). The CDR3 totals 12 residues. V was trimmed by 3 bases and J by 9 bases, leaving 12 bases between them.

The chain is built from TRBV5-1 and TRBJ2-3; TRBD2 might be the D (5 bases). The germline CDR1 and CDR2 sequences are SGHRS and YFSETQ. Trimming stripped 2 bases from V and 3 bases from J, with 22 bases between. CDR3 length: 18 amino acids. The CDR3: CASSFSGSGGGRTDTQYF. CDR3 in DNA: TGCGCCAGCAGCTTTAGTGGGAGTGGAGGTGGAAGGACAGATACGCAGTATTTT.

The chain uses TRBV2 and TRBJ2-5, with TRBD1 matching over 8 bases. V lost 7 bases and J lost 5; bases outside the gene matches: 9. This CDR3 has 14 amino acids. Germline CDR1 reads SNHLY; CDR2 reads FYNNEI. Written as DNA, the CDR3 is TGTGCCAGCATAATAGCAGGGGGCTACGAGACCCAGTACTTC. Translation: CASIIAGGYETQYF.

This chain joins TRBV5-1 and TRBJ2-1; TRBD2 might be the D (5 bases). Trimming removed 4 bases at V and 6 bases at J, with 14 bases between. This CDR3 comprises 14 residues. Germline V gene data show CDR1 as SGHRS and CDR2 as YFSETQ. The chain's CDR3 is CASSPGELSNEQFF. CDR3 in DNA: TGCGCCAGCAGCCCTGGGGAGCTTAGCAATGAGCAGTTCTTC.

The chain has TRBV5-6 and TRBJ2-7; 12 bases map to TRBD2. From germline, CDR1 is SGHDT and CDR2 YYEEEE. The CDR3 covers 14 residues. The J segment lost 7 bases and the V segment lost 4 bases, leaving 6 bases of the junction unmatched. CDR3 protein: CASSPWGLAGEQYF. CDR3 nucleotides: TGTGCCAGCAGCCCTTGGGGACTAGCGGGTGAGCAGTACTTC.

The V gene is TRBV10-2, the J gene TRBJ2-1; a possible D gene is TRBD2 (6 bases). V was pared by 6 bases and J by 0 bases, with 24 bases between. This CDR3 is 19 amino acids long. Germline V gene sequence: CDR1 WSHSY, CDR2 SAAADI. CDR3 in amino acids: CASSDRLVNPQSSYNEQFF. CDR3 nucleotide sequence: TGCGCCAGCAGCGATCGACTAGTCAATCCCCAAAGCTCCTACAATGAGCAGTTCTTC.